This TCR beta chain originates from a study of blood T cell repertoires in COVID-19 (dated by TCRdb to the early 2020s). In the study overall: Collaborator samples came from the United States, Italy and Spain and covered acute and convalescent phases of COVID-19. The prospective study material was composed of cDNA or gDNA derived from T cells, B-cell-depleted T cells, or PBMCs. Deeply sampled blood TCRbeta repertoires from subjects exposed to, actively infected with, or recovered from COVID-19 were included in the dataset. The repertoires were made available in a free public database intended to serve as a resource for research on the immune response to SARS-CoV-2. The samples were drawn from the first 160 participants of the ongoing ImmuneRACE study and from 1,254 subjects provided by 6 global collaborators. Sample metadata almost always included a de-identified subject ID, COVID-19 status, age in years and sex. Where available, HLA class I and class II types were obtained from metadata supplied by the sample provider rather than from assay-based typing.

As regards this clone: Its antigen remains undetermined. No per-base quality is available; no much larger clone lies one base away.

Collaborating institutions collected whole blood in K2EDTA tubes following their own protocols. For TCRbeta analysis, collaborators shipped samples in one of three forms: frozen whole blood, isolated PBMCs, or DNA extracted from either of those sample types. General findings and caveats noted by the study authors: How much clinical and demographic metadata was included differed by source and by participant, and the metadata was provided uncurated.

TCRbeta CDR3 regions were amplified from genomic DNA using the immunoSEQ Assay, a bias-controlled multiplex PCR. In the original analysis: Nucleated cell counts per sample were estimated from amplification of reference gene primers within the assay. Sequence reads were collapsed and filtered to measure the absolute abundance of every unique TCRbeta CDR3 rearrangement. Productive Simpson clonality was computed per sample as the square root of Simpson's diversity index over productive rearrangements. The source is immuneACCESS, and TCRdb retained only in-frame sequences with V and J called. Part of the clones is not carried over; for the studies checked, unresolved V genes explain less than half of this, and the remainder is unexplained. V, J and clone size derive from that table, while D and trimming were established from the DNA sequence. The sample profile shows about 78,000 clones; nearly 90% of them were found once. The ten most abundant clones make up 2.5% to 3.5% of the sample.

The CDR3 spans 16 residues, from the cysteine through the phenylalanine. Solely the CDR3 DNA is kept, with 48 bases framed from the first base. For CDR1 and CDR2, the germline V gene lists SNHLY and FYNNEI. V loses 4 bases of germline sequence and J loses 5 bases, and the interval between the two ends is 18 bases. The chain links TRBV2 with TRBJ1-5, and TRBD1 may be the D gene, going by 5 matching bases. Material: peripheral blood. This receptor was identified in a man in his 70s with active or convalescent COVID-19. The nucleotide sequence is TGTGCCAGCAGTGTTGACGGCAGGGTGTTTGATCAGCCCCAGCATTTT. This encodes CASSVDGRVFDQPQHF.